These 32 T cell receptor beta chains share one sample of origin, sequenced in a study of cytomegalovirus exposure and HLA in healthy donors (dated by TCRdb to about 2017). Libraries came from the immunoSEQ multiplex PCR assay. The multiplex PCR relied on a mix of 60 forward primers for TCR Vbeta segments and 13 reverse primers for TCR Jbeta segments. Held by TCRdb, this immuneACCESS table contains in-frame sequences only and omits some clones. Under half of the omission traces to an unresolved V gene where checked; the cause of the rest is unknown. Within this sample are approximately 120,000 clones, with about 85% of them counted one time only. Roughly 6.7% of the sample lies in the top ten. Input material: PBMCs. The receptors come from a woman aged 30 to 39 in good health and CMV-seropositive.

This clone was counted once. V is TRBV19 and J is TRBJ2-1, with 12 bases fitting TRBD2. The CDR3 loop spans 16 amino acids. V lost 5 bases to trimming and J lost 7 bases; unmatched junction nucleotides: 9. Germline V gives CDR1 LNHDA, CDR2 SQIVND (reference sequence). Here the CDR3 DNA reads TGTGCCAGTAGTTTCCTTCTAGCGGGGGGGCTGAATGAGCAGTTCTTC. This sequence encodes CASSFLLAGGLNEQFF.

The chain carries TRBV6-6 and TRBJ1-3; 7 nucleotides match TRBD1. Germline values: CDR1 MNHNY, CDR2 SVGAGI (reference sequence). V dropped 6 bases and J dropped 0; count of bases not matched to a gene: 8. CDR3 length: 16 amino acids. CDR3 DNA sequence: TGTGCCAGCAGCCCTGACAGGGTGCGCTCTGGAAACACCATATATTTT. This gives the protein CASSPDRVRSGNTIYF.

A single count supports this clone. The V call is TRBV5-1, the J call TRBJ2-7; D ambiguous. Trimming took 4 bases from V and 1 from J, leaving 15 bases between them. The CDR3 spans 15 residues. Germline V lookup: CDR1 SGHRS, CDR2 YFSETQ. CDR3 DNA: TGCGCCAGCAGCCCCCTAGGTGGCCATTCCTACGAGCAGTACTTC. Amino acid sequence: CASSPLGGHSYEQYF.

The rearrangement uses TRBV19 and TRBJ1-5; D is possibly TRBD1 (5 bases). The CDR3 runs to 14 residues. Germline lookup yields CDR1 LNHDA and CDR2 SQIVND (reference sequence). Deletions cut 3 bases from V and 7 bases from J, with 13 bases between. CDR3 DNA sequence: TGTGCCAGTAGTATTTGGGCAGGGAGGCAGCCCCAGCATTTT. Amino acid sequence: CASSIWAGRQPQHF.

The CDR3 sequence: CASSSDRGRATEAFF. In DNA form, the CDR3 reads TGTGCCAGCAGTTCGGACAGGGGAAGGGCGACTGAAGCTTTCTTT. The genes are TRBV6-5 and TRBJ1-1, with 9 bases that match TRBD1. CDR1 MNHEY and CDR2 SVGAGI come from the germline V gene. The CDR3 is 15 residues long. V lost 4 bases to trimming and J lost 5 bases; unmatched junction nucleotides: 8.

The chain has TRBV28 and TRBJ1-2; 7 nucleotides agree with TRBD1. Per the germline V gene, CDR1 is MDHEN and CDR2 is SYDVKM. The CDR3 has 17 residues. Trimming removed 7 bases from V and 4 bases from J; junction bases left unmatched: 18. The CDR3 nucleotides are TGTGCCAGCATAGGTGACAGGGACAGTGGAGTGAGCTATGGCTACACCTTC. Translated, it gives CASIGDRDSGVSYGYTF.

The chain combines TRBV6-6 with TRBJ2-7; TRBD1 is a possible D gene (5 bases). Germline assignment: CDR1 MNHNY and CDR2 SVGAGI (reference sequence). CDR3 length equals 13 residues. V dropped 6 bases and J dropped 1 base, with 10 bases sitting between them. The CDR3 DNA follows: TGTGCCAGCAGAAGCAGGGAATCCTACGAGCAGTACTTC. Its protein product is CASRSRESYEQYF.

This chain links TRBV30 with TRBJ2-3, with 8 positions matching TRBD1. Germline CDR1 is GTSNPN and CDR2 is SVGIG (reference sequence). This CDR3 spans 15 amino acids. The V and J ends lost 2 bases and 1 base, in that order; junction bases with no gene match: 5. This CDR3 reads CAWSIQGVGTDTQYF. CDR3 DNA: TGTGCCTGGAGTATACAGGGGGTTGGCACAGATACGCAGTATTTT.

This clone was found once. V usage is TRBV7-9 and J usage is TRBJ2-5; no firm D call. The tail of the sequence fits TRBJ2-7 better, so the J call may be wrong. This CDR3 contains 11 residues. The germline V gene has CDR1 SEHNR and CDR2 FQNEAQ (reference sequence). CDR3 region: CASSLANEQYF. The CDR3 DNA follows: TGTGCCAGCAGCTTAGCGAACGAGCAGTACTTC.

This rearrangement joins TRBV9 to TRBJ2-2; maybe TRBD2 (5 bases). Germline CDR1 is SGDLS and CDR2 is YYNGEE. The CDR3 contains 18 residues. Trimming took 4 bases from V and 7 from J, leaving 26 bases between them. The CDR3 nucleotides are TGTGCCAGCAGCAATCCACCTGGAGGAAACCCAATGATCGGGGAGCTGTTTTTT. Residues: CASSNPPGGNPMIGELFF.

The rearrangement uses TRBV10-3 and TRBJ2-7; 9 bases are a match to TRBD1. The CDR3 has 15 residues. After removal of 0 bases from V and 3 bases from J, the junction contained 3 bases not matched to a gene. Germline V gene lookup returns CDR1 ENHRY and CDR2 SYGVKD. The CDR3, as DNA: TGTGCCATCAGTGAGTCTGGGGACAGGGTCTACGAGCAGTACTTC. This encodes CAISESGDRVYEQYF.

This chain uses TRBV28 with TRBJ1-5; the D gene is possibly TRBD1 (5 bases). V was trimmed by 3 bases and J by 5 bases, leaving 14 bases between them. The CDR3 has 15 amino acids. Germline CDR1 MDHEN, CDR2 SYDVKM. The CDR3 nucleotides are TGTGCCAGCAGTTTGGGGGGGGGTGGGGATCAGCCCCAGCATTTT. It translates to CASSLGGGGDQPQHF.

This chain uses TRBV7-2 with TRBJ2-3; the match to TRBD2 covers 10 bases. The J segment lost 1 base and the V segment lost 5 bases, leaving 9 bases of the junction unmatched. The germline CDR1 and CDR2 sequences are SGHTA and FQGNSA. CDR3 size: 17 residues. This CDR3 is CASSLKPLAGGTDTQYF. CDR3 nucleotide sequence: TGTGCCAGCAGCCTCAAACCCCTAGCGGGAGGCACAGATACGCAGTATTTT.

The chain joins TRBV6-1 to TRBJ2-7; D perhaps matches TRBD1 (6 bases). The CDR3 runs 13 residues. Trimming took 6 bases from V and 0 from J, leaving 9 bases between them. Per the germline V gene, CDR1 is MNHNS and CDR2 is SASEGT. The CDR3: CASRGHNSYEQYF. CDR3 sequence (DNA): TGTGCCAGCAGGGGACATAACTCCTACGAGCAGTACTTC.

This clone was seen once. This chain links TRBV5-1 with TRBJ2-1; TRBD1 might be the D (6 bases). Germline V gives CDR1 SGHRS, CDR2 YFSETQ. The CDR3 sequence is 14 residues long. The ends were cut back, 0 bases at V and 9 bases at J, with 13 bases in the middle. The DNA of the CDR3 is TGCGCCAGCAGCTTGGTTAGTGGGGGCAGTGAGCAGTTCTTC. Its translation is CASSLVSGGSEQFF.

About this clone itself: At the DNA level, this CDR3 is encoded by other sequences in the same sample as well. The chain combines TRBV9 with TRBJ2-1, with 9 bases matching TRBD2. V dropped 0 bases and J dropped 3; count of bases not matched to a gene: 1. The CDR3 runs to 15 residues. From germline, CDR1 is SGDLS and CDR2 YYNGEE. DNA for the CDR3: TGTGCCAGCAGCGTAGGAGCGGGGGGCTACAATGAGCAGTTCTTC. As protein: CASSVGAGGYNEQFF.

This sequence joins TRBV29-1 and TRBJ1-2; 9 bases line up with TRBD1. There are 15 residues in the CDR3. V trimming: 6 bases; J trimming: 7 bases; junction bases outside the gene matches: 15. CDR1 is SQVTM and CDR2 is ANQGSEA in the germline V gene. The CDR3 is CSVRFWTGEKRGYTF. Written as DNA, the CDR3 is TGCAGCGTCCGATTCTGGACAGGGGAAAAGCGTGGCTACACCTTC.

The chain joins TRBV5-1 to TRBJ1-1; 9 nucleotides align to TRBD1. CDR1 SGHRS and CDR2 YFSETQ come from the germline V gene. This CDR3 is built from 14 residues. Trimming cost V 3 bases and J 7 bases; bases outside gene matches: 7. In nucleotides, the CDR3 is TGCGCCAGCAGCTCGGGACAGGGCTACGGTGAAGCTTTCTTT. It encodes CASSSGQGYGEAFF.

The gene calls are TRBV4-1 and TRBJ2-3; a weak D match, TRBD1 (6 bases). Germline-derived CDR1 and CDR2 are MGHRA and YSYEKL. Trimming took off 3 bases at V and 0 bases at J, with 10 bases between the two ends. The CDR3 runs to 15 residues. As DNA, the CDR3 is TGCGCCAGCAGCCATTCAGGGGCTAGCACAGATACGCAGTATTTT. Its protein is CASSHSGASTDTQYF.

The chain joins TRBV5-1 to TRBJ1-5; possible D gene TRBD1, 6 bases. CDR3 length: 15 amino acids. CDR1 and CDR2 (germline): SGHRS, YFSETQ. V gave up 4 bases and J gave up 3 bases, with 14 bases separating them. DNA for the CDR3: TGCGCCAGCAGCCCAGCAGGGGAGCCCAATCAGCCCCAGCATTTT. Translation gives CASSPAGEPNQPQHF. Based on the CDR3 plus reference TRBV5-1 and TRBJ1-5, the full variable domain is KAGVTQTPRYLIKTRGQQVTLSCSPISGHRSVSWYQQTPGQGLQFLFEYFSETQRNKGNFPGRFSGRQFSNSRSEMNVSTLELGDSALYLCASSPAGEPNQPQHFGDGTRLSIL.

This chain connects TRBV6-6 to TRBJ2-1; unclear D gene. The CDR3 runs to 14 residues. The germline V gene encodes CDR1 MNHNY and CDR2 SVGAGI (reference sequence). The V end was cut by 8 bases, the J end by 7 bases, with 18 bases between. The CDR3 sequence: CASRRHQSLNEQFF. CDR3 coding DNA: TGTGCCAGCCGACGACACCAAAGCCTTAATGAGCAGTTCTTC.

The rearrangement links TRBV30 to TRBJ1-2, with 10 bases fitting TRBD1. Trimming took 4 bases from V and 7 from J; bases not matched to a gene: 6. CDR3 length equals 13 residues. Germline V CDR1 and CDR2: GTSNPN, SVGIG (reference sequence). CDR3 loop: CAWIQTGGGGYTF. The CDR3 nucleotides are TGTGCCTGGATTCAGACAGGGGGCGGTGGCTACACCTTC.

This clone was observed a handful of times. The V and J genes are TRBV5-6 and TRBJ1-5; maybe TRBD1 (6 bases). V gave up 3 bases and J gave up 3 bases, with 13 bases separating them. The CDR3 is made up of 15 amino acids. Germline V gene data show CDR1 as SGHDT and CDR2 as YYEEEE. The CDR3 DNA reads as TGTGCCAGCAGCTATCGTGGGACACCCAATCAGCCCCAGCATTTT. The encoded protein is CASSYRGTPNQPQHF. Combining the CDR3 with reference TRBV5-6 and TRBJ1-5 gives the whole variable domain DAGVTQSPTHLIKTRGQQVTLRCSPKSGHDTVSWYQQALGQGPQFIFQYYEEEERQRGNFPDRFSGHQFPNYSSELNVNALLLGDSALYLCASSYRGTPNQPQHFGDGTRLSIL.

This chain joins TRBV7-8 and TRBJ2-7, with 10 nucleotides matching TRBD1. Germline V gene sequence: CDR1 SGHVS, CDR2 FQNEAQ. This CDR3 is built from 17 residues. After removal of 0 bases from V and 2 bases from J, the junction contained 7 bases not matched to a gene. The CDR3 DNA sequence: TGTGCCAGCAGCTTAGCGTTGGGACAGGGGAAGGCCTACGAGCAGTACTTC. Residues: CASSLALGQGKAYEQYF.

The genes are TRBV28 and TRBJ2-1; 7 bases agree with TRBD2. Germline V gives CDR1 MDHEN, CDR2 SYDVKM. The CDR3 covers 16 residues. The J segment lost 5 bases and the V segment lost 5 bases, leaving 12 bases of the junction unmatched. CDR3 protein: CASSPLLSGTHNEQFF. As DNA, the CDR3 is TGTGCCAGCAGTCCCCTGCTGAGCGGGACTCACAATGAGCAGTTCTTC.

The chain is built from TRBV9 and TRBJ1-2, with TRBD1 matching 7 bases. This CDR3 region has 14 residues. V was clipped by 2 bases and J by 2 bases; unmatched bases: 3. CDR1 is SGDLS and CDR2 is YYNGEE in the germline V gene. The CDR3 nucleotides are TGTGCCAGCAGCGTCCAGACAGGGAACTATGGCTACACCTTC. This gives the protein CASSVQTGNYGYTF.

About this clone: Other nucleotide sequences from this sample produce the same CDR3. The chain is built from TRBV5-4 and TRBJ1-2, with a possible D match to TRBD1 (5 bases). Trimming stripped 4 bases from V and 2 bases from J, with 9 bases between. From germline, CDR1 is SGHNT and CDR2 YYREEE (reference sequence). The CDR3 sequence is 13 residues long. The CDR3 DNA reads TGTGCCAGCAGCCCCGACAGAAACTATGGCTACACCTTC. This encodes CASSPDRNYGYTF.

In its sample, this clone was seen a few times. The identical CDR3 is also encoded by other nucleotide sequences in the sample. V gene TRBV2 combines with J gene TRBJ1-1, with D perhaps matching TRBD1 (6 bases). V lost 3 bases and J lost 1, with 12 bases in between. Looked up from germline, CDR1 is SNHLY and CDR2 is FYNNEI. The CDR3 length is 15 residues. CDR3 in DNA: TGTGCCAGCAGTGAGGGTTGGACAGAGAACACTGAAGCTTTCTTT. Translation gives CASSEGWTENTEAFF. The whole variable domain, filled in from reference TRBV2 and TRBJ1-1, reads EPEVTQTPSHQVTQMGQEVILRCVPISNHLYFYWYRQILGQKVEFLVSFYNNEISEKSEIFDDQFSVERPDGSNFTLKIRSTKLEDSAMYFCASSEGWTENTEAFFGQGTRLTVV.

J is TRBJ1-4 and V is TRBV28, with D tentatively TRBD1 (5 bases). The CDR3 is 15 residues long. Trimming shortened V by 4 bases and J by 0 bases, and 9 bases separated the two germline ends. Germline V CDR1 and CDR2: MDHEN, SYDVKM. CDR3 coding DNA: TGTGCCAGCAGTTCCACAGGATCAACTAATGAAAAACTGTTTTTT. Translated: CASSSTGSTNEKLFF.

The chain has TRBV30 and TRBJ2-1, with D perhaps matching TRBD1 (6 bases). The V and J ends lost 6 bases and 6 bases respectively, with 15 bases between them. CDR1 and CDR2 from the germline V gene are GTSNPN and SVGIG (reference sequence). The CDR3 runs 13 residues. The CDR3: CACQGGRGNEQFF. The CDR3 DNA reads TGTGCCTGTCAAGGGGGAAGGGGCAATGAGCAGTTCTTC.

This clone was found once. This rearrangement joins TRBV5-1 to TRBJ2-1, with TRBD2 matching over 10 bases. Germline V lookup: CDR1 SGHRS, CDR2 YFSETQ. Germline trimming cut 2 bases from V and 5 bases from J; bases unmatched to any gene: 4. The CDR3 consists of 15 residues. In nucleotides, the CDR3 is TGCGCCAGCAGCTTAGGGCTAGCGGGGGACAATGAGCAGTTCTTC. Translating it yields CASSLGLAGDNEQFF.

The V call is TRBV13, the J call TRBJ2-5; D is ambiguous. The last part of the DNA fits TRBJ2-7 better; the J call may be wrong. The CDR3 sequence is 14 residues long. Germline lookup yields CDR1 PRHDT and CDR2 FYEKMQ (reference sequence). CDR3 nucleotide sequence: TGTGCCAGCAGCTTCCGATCTAGCTCCTACGAGCAGTACTTC. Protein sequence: CASSFRSSSYEQYF.